These 18 T cell receptor beta chains came from one sample sequenced in a study of vaccination and CD4 T cells after COVID-19. These receptors are not linked to any known antigen. Scientists ran DNA taken from cultured CD4+ T cells through the Oncomine TCR Beta short-read assay for sequencing. TCRdb analysed the PCR reads with MiXCR anew, one entry per CDR3 protein. The sample lists about 14,000 distinct CDR3 sequences, around 21% occurring once. The treatment here: roughly 11-day PBMC culture with coronavirus spike peptide pools or control peptides (ViraFEST assay). Sequenced sample: cultured CD4+ T cells from blood. The origin of the receptors is a human donor with COVID-19.

This clonotype was counted a few times. The chain couples TRBV10-1 to TRBJ2-7; 8 nucleotides line up with TRBD1. The germline CDR1 and CDR2 sequences are WNHNN and SYGVQD (reference sequence). There are 13 residues in the CDR3. With V trimmed by 4 bases and J by 5 bases, 4 bases remained unmatched. In nucleotides, the CDR3 is TGCGCCAGCAGTGGGACAGGGAATGACGAGCAGTACTTC. As protein: CASSGTGNDEQYF.

This chain joins TRBV10-3 and TRBJ2-7; 7 bases are shared with TRBD2. This CDR3 has 11 amino acids. V shed 7 bases and J 5 bases; nucleotides not matched to a gene: 2. Germline CDR1 and CDR2: ENHRY and SYGVKD. The CDR3 DNA sequence: TGTGCCATCAAGGCGGGGGACGAGCAGTACTTC. It translates to CAIKAGDEQYF.

A word on this clonotype: The junction differs from germline at one of its ends, possibly a read error. The chain couples TRBV5-1 to TRBJ2-7, with D maybe TRBD1 (6 bases). CDR3 length: 17 residues. From germline, CDR1 is SGHRS and CDR2 YFSETQ. This CDR3 reads CASSLGAGQRSSYEQHF. The CDR3 DNA follows: TGCGCCAGCAGCTTGGGGGCCGGACAGAGGAGCTCCTACGAGCAGCACTTC.

V is TRBV28 and J is TRBJ1-1; 10 bases are a match to TRBD1. The CDR3 has 16 amino acids. V lost 7 bases to trimming and J lost 10 bases; unmatched junction nucleotides: 18. Per germline, CDR1 MDHEN and CDR2 SYDVKM. CDR3 DNA sequence: TGTGCCAGCAACCCCAGGACAGGGGGGATGACGTTGGGAGCTTTCTTT. Encoded protein: CASNPRTGGMTLGAFF.

By share, this clonotype ranks as medium-sized. The rearrangement links TRBV15 to TRBJ2-2, with D perhaps TRBD1 or TRBD2 (5 bases each). The CDR3 covers 15 residues. Deletions cut 4 bases from V and 7 bases from J, with 16 bases between. Germline loops: CDR1 LNHNV, CDR2 YYDKDF (reference sequence). The CDR3 spells CATSIPGRGYGELFF. CDR3 DNA sequence: TGTGCCACCAGCATACCGGGACGCGGATACGGGGAGCTGTTTTTT.

V usage is TRBV6-1 and J usage is TRBJ1-4, with D possibly being TRBD1 (5 bases). Germline CDR1 is MNHNS and CDR2 is SASEGT. The CDR3 totals 13 residues. The V end lost 6 bases, the J end lost 0 bases, and 5 bases lay between the germline ends. CDR3 nucleotide sequence: TGTGCCAGCAGGGGGCCAACTAATGAAAAACTGTTTTTT. This translates into CASRGPTNEKLFF.

The chain employs TRBV20-1 and TRBJ2-5, with 11 bases fitting TRBD1. CDR1 DFQATT and CDR2 SNEGSKA come from the germline V gene (reference sequence). The CDR3 sequence is 15 residues long. The trim removed 6 bases at V and 1 base at J, leaving 7 bases unmatched. The CDR3 DNA reads as TGCAGTGCCTTCGCCGGGACAGGGGGCCAAGAGACCCAGTACTTC. This translates into CSAFAGTGGQETQYF.

The V call is TRBV7-6, the J call TRBJ2-1, with 9 nucleotides matching TRBD2. V was pared by 5 bases and J by 2 bases, with 7 bases of the junction left unmatched. Germline CDR1 SGHVS, CDR2 FNYEAQ. There are 16 residues in the CDR3. In nucleotides, the CDR3 is TGTGCCAGCAGCCTCGGGACTAGCCCAGCCTACAATGAGCAGTTCTTC. It yields the protein CASSLGTSPAYNEQFF.

This clonotype was seen a handful of times. This chain joins TRBV5-6 and TRBJ2-5; 8 nucleotides agree with TRBD2. With V trimmed by 3 bases and J by 5 bases, 9 bases remained unmatched. The CDR3 contains 15 residues. CDR1 SGHDT and CDR2 YYEEEE come from the germline V gene. In nucleotides, the CDR3 is TGTGCCAGCAGCTGGGGCGGGGGGCAGGTGGAGACCCAGTACTTC. Translated: CASSWGGGQVETQYF.

This clonotype was counted a few times. V is TRBV6-1 and J is TRBJ2-3; D call uncertain. Germline-derived CDR1 and CDR2 are MNHNS and SASEGT. This CDR3 has 10 amino acids. Trimming took off 7 bases at V and 5 bases at J, with 4 bases between the two ends. The CDR3: CASMKDTQYF. DNA for the CDR3: TGTGCCAGCATGAAAGATACGCAGTATTTT.

V and J are TRBV18 and TRBJ2-3; D gene uncertain. Trimming shortened V by 0 bases and J by 3 bases, and 7 bases separated the two germline ends. Per germline, CDR1 KGHSH and CDR2 LQKENI. The CDR3 loop spans 14 amino acids. In DNA form, the CDR3 reads TGTGCCAGCTCACCACCGGAACCTACAGATACGCAGTATTTT. Its translation is CASSPPEPTDTQYF.

This clonotype was counted only a few times. The chain joins TRBV29-1 to TRBJ1-1; D might be TRBD1 (6 bases). Between the trimmed V and J ends, which lost 5 bases and 1 base, there was a span of 8 bases. CDR1 and CDR2 from the germline V gene are SQVTM and ANQGSEA. The length of the CDR3 is 12 residues. CDR3 sequence reads: CSVTQGNTEAFF. The CDR3 region has the DNA TGCAGCGTTACACAGGGGAACACTGAAGCTTTCTTT.

In this sample, this clonotype turned up a few times. This sequence joins TRBV20-1 and TRBJ1-3, with D unresolved. The germline V gene has CDR1 DFQATT and CDR2 SNEGSKA (reference sequence). V was clipped by 5 bases and J by 0 bases, with 8 bases between them. The CDR3 has 13 residues. CDR3 in amino acids: CSAGKDSGNTIYF. CDR3 sequence (DNA): TGCAGTGCTGGCAAGGACTCTGGAAACACCATATATTTT.

The V and J genes are TRBV20-1 and TRBJ1-1, with D tentatively TRBD1 (5 bases). The CDR3 is 16 residues long. CDR1 and CDR2 (germline): DFQATT, SNEGSKA (reference sequence). Trimming took 1 base from V and 5 from J, leaving 20 bases between them. The CDR3 sequence: CSARAPVGAVKTEAFF. The CDR3 coding sequence is TGCAGTGCTAGAGCCCCCGTAGGGGCGGTAAAGACTGAAGCTTTCTTT.

The chain couples TRBV27 to TRBJ2-1; 8 bases align to TRBD2. Unmatched junction bases numbered 2, after V lost 2 bases and J lost 2 bases. CDR3 size: 15 residues. The germline CDR1 and CDR2 sequences are MNHEY and SMNVEV (reference sequence). CDR3 nucleotide sequence: TGTGCCAGCAGTTTAGGCGGGGGGACCTACAATGAGCAGTTCTTC. The encoded protein is CASSLGGGTYNEQFF.

This clonotype was counted a few times. The rearrangement joins TRBV20-1 to TRBJ1-1; no clear D. Trimming shortened V by 6 bases and J by 1 base, and 9 bases separated the two germline ends. CDR1 is DFQATT, CDR2 SNEGSKA, per germline (reference sequence). The CDR3 has 12 amino acids. CDR3 loop: CSASRRNTEAFF. The CDR3 nucleotides are TGCAGTGCATCCCGCCGGAACACTGAAGCTTTCTTT.

This chain uses TRBV10-3 with TRBJ1-2; D remains unclear. The CDR3 is 11 residues long. Germline V gene data show CDR1 as ENHRY and CDR2 as SYGVKD. The V end lost 6 bases, the J end lost 5 bases, and 7 bases lay between the germline ends. The CDR3 DNA follows: TGTGCCATCAGGGGCATTTATGGCTACACCTTC. It specifies CAIRGIYGYTF.

This clonotype was observed a handful of times. The chain carries TRBV12-2 and TRBJ1-2; no check of the table's D call, TRBD1, against the DNA was made. TRBV12-2 is described as a pseudogene. The length of the CDR3 is 19 residues. The DNA for the CDR3 is TGTGCAAGTCGCTTCCGATTTCAGACAGGGTTGGGAGCTAACTATGGCTACACCTTC. This gives the protein CASRFRFQTGLGANYGYTF.